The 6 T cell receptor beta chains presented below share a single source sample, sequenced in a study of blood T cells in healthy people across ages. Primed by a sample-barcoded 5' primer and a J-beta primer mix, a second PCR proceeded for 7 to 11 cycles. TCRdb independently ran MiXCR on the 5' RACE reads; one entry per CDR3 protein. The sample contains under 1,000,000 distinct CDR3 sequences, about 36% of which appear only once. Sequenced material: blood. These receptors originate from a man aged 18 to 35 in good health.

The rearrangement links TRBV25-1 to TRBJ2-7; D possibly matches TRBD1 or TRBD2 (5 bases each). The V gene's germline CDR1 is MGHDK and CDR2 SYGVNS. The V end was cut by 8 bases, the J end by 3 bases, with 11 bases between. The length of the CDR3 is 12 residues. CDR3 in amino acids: CASRDRVYEQYF. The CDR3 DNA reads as TGTGCCAGCCGGGACCGGGTCTACGAGCAGTACTTC.

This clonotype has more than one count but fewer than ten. The CDR3 region is CASSQWTGVGNEQFF. The CDR3 nucleotides are TGTGCCAGCAGCCAATGGACAGGGGTCGGAAATGAGCAGTTCTTC. This chain joins TRBV14 and TRBJ2-1, with TRBD1 identical over 9 bases. In germline, CDR1 is SGHDN, CDR2 FVKESK. The CDR3 spans 15 residues. Unmatched junction bases numbered 6, after V lost 2 bases and J lost 7 bases.

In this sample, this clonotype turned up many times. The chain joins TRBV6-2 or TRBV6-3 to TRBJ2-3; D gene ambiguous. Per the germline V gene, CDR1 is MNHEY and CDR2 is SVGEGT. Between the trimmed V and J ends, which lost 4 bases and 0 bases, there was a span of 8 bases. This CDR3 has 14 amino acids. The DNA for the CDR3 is TGTGCCAGCAGTTCCCCGAAAAGCACAGATACGCAGTATTTT. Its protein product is CASSSPKSTDTQYF.

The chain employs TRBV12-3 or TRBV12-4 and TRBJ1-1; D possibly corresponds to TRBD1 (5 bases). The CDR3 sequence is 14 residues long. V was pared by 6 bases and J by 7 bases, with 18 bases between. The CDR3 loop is CASSPRVRPSEAFF. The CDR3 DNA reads TGTGCCAGCAGCCCCAGGGTTCGGCCGAGTGAAGCTTTCTTT.

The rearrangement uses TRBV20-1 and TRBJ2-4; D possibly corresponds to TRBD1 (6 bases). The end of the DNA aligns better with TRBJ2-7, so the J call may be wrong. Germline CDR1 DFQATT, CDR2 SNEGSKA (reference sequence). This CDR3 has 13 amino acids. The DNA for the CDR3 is TGCAGTGCCGGGGCAGGGGAGTCCTACGAGCAGTACTTC. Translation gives CSAGAGESYEQYF.

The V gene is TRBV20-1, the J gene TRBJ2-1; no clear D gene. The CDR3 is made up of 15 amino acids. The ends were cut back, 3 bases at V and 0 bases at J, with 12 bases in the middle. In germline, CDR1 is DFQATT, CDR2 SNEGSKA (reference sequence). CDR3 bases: TGCAGTGCTAGTACCTTAGCCAGCTCCTACAATGAGCAGTTCTTC. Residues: CSASTLASSYNEQFF.